A single count supports the clone carrying this T cell receptor beta chain. The antigen remains unidentified. A sample-barcoded 5' primer and a J-beta primer mix were used in a second PCR of roughly 6 to 11 cycles. Samples each returned at least 3 million CDR3-containing paired-end reads. TCRdb reprocessed the 5' RACE reads with MiXCR, giving one entry per CDR3 protein. The table records approximately 600,000 distinct CDR3 sequences, under 70% of them present only once. This sample was included in a study of blood T cells in healthy people across ages. Study outcomes and limitations: More naive CD4+ cells and higher diversity marked long-lived donors relative to aged donors.

CDR3 length: 15 amino acids. Sequenced material: blood. This chain uses TRBV21-1 with TRBJ2-7; TRBD1 reflects the table's D call only, with no check against the DNA. TRBV21-1 is noted as a pseudogene. This TCR was recovered from a man between 60 and 75 years old in good health. The chain's CDR3 is CASSKRGDNFYEQYF. For the CDR3, the DNA is TGTGCCAGCAGCAAACGTGGGGACAATTTCTACGAGCAGTACTTC.